These T cell receptor beta chains were read from a single sample in a study of cytomegalovirus exposure and HLA in healthy donors. TCRdb's table, derived via immunoSEQ multiplex PCR, lists solely in-frame clones and lacks some. This table has a few hundred thousand clones, 80% to 95% appearing once. The sequencing sample was made of PBMCs. The receptors here all came from a girl aged 2 to 9 in good health and CMV-seronegative. CDR3s include the opening cysteine and the closing phenylalanine or tryptophan. D genes are given only for firm matches. Part of the rows lack a size; the others show once, few, many or a class for expanded clones.

CDR3aa | CDR3nt | d_gene | v_gene | abundance | j_gene
CASSPSRDEQFF | TGTGCCAGCAGTCCCTCCAGGGATGAGCAGTTCTTC | - | TRBV27 | few | TRBJ2-1
CSVFGQATNEKLFF | TGCAGCGTTTTTGGACAGGCAACTAATGAAAAACTGTTTTTT | TRBD1 | TRBV29-1 | - | TRBJ1-4
CASSFGTGTYEQYF | TGTGCCAGCAGCTTTGGGACAGGCACCTACGAGCAGTACTTC | TRBD1 | TRBV5-4 | - | TRBJ2-7
CASSGGRLAGGTNTGELFF | TGTGCCAGTAGTGGGGGCCGACTAGCGGGAGGAACGAACACCGGGGAGCTGTTTTTT | TRBD2 | TRBV19 | - | TRBJ2-2
CASSDPVVSGTQYF | TGCGCCAGCAGTGATCCGGTGGTGAGTGGGACCCAGTACTTC | - | TRBV10-2 | - | TRBJ2-5
CASSPRLAGQETQYF | TGTGCCAGCAGTCCCCGACTAGCGGGGCAAGAGACCCAGTACTTC | TRBD2 | TRBV6-5 | - | TRBJ2-5
CASSAWTDYGYTF | TGTGCCAGCAGTGCCTGGACAGACTATGGCTACACCTTC | - | TRBV6-1 | - | TRBJ1-2
CASSPHVSDEQFF | TGCGCCAGCAGCCCGCATGTGTCGGATGAGCAGTTCTTC | - | TRBV5-1 | - | TRBJ2-1
CASSQWLAGNNEQFF | TGTGCCAGCAGCCAGTGGCTAGCGGGAAACAATGAGCAGTTCTTC | TRBD2 | TRBV14 | - | TRBJ2-1
CAISERAGETQYF | TGTGCCATCAGTGAGAGGGCGGGGGAGACCCAGTACTTC | - | TRBV10-3 | - | TRBJ2-5
CASSEQGMTDTQYF | TGTGCCAGCAGTGAACAGGGGATGACAGATACGCAGTATTTT | - | TRBV6-1 | - | TRBJ2-3
CASSTNYGYTF | TGTGCCAGTAGTACAAACTATGGCTACACCTTC | - | TRBV19 | - | TRBJ1-2
CASIVAGPPHEQYF | TGTGCCAGCATAGTAGCGGGGCCACCCCACGAGCAGTACTTC | TRBD2 | TRBV7-4 | - | TRBJ2-7
CASSPSGPYEQYF | TGTGCCAGCAGCCCCAGCGGACCCTACGAGCAGTACTTC | - | TRBV11-2 | - | TRBJ2-7
CASSPDRVAYTGELFF | TGTGCCAGCTCACCCGACAGGGTTGCATACACCGGGGAGCTGTTTTTT | TRBD1 | TRBV18 | once | TRBJ2-2
CASSKLGVAAVTDTQYF | TGCGCCAGCAGCAAATTGGGAGTAGCAGCTGTCACAGATACGCAGTATTTT | - | TRBV5-1 | - | TRBJ2-3
CASSSSGTGAYEQYF | TGTGCCAGCAGCAGTAGCGGGACAGGGGCCTACGAGCAGTACTTC | TRBD1 | TRBV13 | once | TRBJ2-7
CSVTGTGVFRGYGYTF | TGCAGCGTAACCGGGACAGGGGTGTTCCGGGGCTATGGCTACACCTTC | TRBD1 | TRBV29-1 | once | TRBJ1-2
CASSEQGYGYTF | TGTGCCAGCAGTGAGCAGGGTTATGGCTACACCTTC | - | TRBV6-1 | - | TRBJ1-2
CATSWGQNQPQHF | TGTGCCACCTCATGGGGGCAAAATCAGCCCCAGCATTTT | - | TRBV2 | once | TRBJ1-5
CASRNDPGLGATFDEQYF | TGTGCCAGCAGAAACGATCCGGGACTAGGGGCTACCTTCGACGAGCAGTACTTC | TRBD2 | TRBV5-6 | - | TRBJ2-7
CASSRQGSLGQPQHF | TGTGCCAGCAGCCGACAGGGGTCTTTGGGTCAGCCCCAGCATTTT | TRBD1 | TRBV28 | once | TRBJ1-5
CAISDPSRGVKLFF | TGTGCCATCAGTGATCCCTCCCGTGGAGTAAAACTGTTTTTT | - | TRBV10-3 | once | TRBJ1-4
CAWTGTGELFF | TGTGCCTGGACAGGGACCGGGGAGCTGTTTTTT | - | TRBV30 | - | TRBJ2-2
CASSIGQGIAEAFF | TGTGCCAGTAGTATCGGGCAGGGTATAGCTGAAGCTTTCTTT | - | TRBV19 | - | TRBJ1-1
CASSLGLAGGYEQYF | TGTGCCAGCAGCTTGGGACTAGCGGGGGGCTACGAGCAGTACTTC | TRBD2 | TRBV7-9 | - | TRBJ2-7
CASSSPGTDNSPLHF | TGTGCCAGCAGCTCCCCCGGGACAGATAATTCACCCCTCCACTTT | TRBD1 | TRBV13 | - | TRBJ1-6
CASTLRGALTDTQYF | TGCGCCAGCACCTTACGGGGGGCCCTCACAGATACGCAGTATTTT | - | TRBV10-2 | - | TRBJ2-3
CAWTGLDEQYF | TGTGCCTGGACAGGGCTGGACGAGCAGTACTTC | - | TRBV30 | once | TRBJ2-7
CASSVVSSGEQYF | TGTGCCAGCAGCGTAGTGTCTAGCGGCGAGCAGTACTTC | TRBD2 | TRBV9 | - | TRBJ2-7
CASSLVGEETQYF | TGTGCCAGCAGCTTAGTGGGAGAAGAGACCCAGTACTTC | - | TRBV7-2 | - | TRBJ2-5
CANSTGDRVNSPLHF | TGCGCCAACTCTACAGGGGATAGGGTTAACTCACCCCTCCACTTT | TRBD1 | TRBV10-2 | - | TRBJ1-6
CASSQVAGGPNEQFF | TGCGCCAGCAGCCAAGTAGCGGGGGGGCCCAATGAGCAGTTCTTC | TRBD2 | TRBV4-1 | - | TRBJ2-1
CSVVKGQMNTEAFF | TGCAGCGTTGTTAAAGGACAGATGAACACTGAAGCTTTCTTT | - | TRBV29-1 | - | TRBJ1-1
CASSAEIAGNEQFF | TGTGCCAGCAGTGCGGAAATAGCGGGAAATGAGCAGTTCTTC | TRBD2 | TRBV6-1 | once | TRBJ2-1
CAWSVSQGFLHF | TGTGCCTGGAGTGTATCTCAGGGCTTCCTCCACTTT | - | TRBV30 | - | TRBJ1-6
CSARATGELFF | TGCAGTGCTAGGGCCACCGGGGAGCTGTTTTTT | - | TRBV20-1 | - | TRBJ2-2
CATSREFEASYEQYF | TGTGCCACCAGCAGAGAATTTGAGGCCTCCTACGAGCAGTACTTC | - | TRBV15 | - | TRBJ2-7
CASKPGQGNSPLHF | TGTGCCAGCAAGCCGGGACAGGGGAATTCACCCCTCCACTTT | TRBD1 | TRBV6-6 | - | TRBJ1-6
CASSAASGYNEQFF | TGTGCCAGCAGTGCGGCTAGCGGATACAATGAGCAGTTCTTC | TRBD2 | TRBV6-1 | - | TRBJ2-1
CASSLDRAKNTEAFF | TGTGCCAGCAGCTTGGACAGGGCGAAGAACACTGAAGCTTTCTTT | TRBD1 | TRBV7-9 | - | TRBJ1-1
CASSSDTDTQYF | TGTGCCAGCAGCTCAGACACAGATACGCAGTATTTT | - | TRBV9 | once | TRBJ2-3
CASSPDRGLSGYTF | TGTGCCAGCAGTCCCGACAGGGGGCTTAGTGGCTACACCTTC | TRBD1 | TRBV27 | - | TRBJ1-2
CAISGTSGNEQFF | TGTGCCATCAGTGGGACTAGCGGGAATGAGCAGTTCTTC | TRBD2 | TRBV10-3 | - | TRBJ2-1
CASSLAPSGKTSYEQYF | TGTGCCAGCAGCTTGGCCCCTAGCGGGAAGACCTCCTACGAGCAGTACTTC | TRBD2 | TRBV5-6 | - | TRBJ2-7
CASRPRGMNTEAFF | TGTGCCAGCAGGCCCAGGGGGATGAACACTGAAGCTTTCTTT | TRBD1 | TRBV2 | - | TRBJ1-1
CAWWGGGSTDTQYF | TGTGCCTGGTGGGGCGGGGGTAGCACAGATACGCAGTATTTT | TRBD2 | TRBV30 | - | TRBJ2-3
CASRNPGQSSYEQYF | TGTGCCAGCAGGAACCCGGGACAGAGCTCCTACGAGCAGTACTTC | TRBD1 | TRBV7-8 | - | TRBJ2-7
CASSLGQPFGIQYF | TGTGCCAGCAGCTTGGGACAGCCCTTCGGCATTCAGTACTTC | - | TRBV5-6 | - | TRBJ2-4
CASKPTGLNTEAFF | TGTGCCAGCAAACCGACAGGGCTGAACACTGAAGCTTTCTTT | TRBD1 | TRBV19 | - | TRBJ1-1
CSSWTSAHNEQFF | TGCAGCTCATGGACTAGCGCCCACAATGAGCAGTTCTTC | TRBD2 | TRBV29-1 | once | TRBJ2-1
CSARVGETQYF | TGCAGTGCTAGAGTCGGGGAGACCCAGTACTTC | - | TRBV20-1 | once | TRBJ2-5
CASSLRDRPNTEAFF | TGTGCCAGCAGTTTGCGGGACCGCCCCAACACTGAAGCTTTCTTT | - | TRBV28 | once | TRBJ1-1
CASSYSDRVAVNEQFF | TGTGCCAGCAGTTACTCAGACAGGGTAGCGGTCAATGAGCAGTTCTTC | - | TRBV6-5 | - | TRBJ2-1
CASSQREGVSTDTQYF | TGTGCCAGCAGCCAGCGTGAGGGAGTTAGCACAGATACGCAGTATTTT | - | TRBV7-2 | - | TRBJ2-3